These 13 T cell receptor beta chains originate from one sample sequenced in a study of T cell responses to AZD1222 COVID-19 vaccine. Sequenced by immunoSEQ multiplex PCR; TCRdb stores in-frame clones only, minus some. The table lists about 120,000 clones, around 90% of them singletons, with 8% to 9.5% in the top ten. This specimen consisted of peripheral blood, obtained on day 0 of AZD1222 vaccination. The receptors originated from an adult in good health.

The chain joins TRBV6-5 to TRBJ1-2; 8 nucleotides agree with TRBD1. V shed 5 bases and J 7 bases; nucleotides not matched to a gene: 6. Per germline, CDR1 MNHEY and CDR2 SVGAGI. The length of the CDR3 is 13 residues. The CDR3: CASSPGQELGYTF. Written as DNA, the CDR3 is TGTGCCAGCAGTCCGGGACAGGAGCTTGGCTACACCTTC.

J is TRBJ1-2 and V is TRBV3-1 (or the pseudogene TRBV3-2); TRBD1 matches 10 bases. V was clipped by 3 bases and J by 8 bases; unmatched bases: 6. Germline assignment: CDR1 LGHDT and CDR2 YNNKEL (reference sequence). The CDR3 runs 14 residues. This chain's CDR3 is CASSHLDRGNGYTF. The CDR3, as DNA: TGTGCCAGCAGCCACCTGGACAGGGGGAACGGCTACACCTTC.

V and J are TRBV24-1 and TRBJ1-5; D remains unclear. The V end was cut by 4 bases, the J end by 4 bases, with 7 bases between. CDR1 is KGHDR, CDR2 SFDVKD, per germline. The CDR3 length is 13 residues. The CDR3 spells CATSDQLNQPQHF. CDR3 DNA: TGTGCCACCAGTGACCAACTAAATCAGCCCCAGCATTTT.

This chain uses TRBV21-1 with TRBJ2-2; the table's D call, TRBD2, was not checked against the DNA. TRBV21-1 is deemed a pseudogene. The CDR3 runs to 15 residues. The CDR3 region has the DNA TGTGCCAGCAGCAAGGCCCCAGGGAGGTTGGAGGAGCTGTTTTTT. Protein product: CASSKAPGRLEELFF.

The chain couples TRBV11-2 to TRBJ2-1; D perhaps matches TRBD2 (6 bases). The CDR3 is made up of 15 amino acids. V gave up 1 base and J gave up 5 bases, with 12 bases separating them. Germline CDR1 reads SGHAT; CDR2 reads FQNNGV. CDR3 amino acids: CASSLVAGMNNEQFF. CDR3 bases: TGTGCCAGCAGCTTAGTTGCGGGGATGAACAATGAGCAGTTCTTC.

V gene TRBV25-1 combines with J gene TRBJ2-1; 8 positions agree with TRBD1. Germline loops: CDR1 MGHDK, CDR2 SYGVNS. V gave up 4 bases and J gave up 7 bases; unmatched junction bases: 6. There are 14 residues in the CDR3. CDR3 loop: CASSVGQGWNEQFF. CDR3 nucleotides: TGTGCCAGCAGTGTCGGACAGGGATGGAATGAGCAGTTCTTC.

The chain uses TRBV5-6 and TRBJ1-2; D is perhaps TRBD1 (5 bases). The V end lost 5 bases, the J end lost 4 bases, and 15 bases lay between the germline ends. The CDR3 covers 14 residues. In germline, CDR1 is SGHDT, CDR2 YYEEEE. CDR3 coding DNA: TGTGCCAGCAGGGCTCGGGGCAGGATCTATGGCTACACCTTC. Its protein is CASRARGRIYGYTF.

The rearrangement joins TRBV6-5 to TRBJ2-7; D gene unclear. Germline CDR1 MNHEY, CDR2 SVGAGI. Trimming removed 5 bases at V and 3 bases at J, with 8 bases between. The CDR3 spans 12 residues. CDR3 residues: CASSMGNYEQYF. The CDR3, as DNA: TGTGCCAGCAGTATGGGGAACTACGAGCAGTACTTC.

The rearrangement joins TRBV29-1 to TRBJ2-1; 8 nucleotides align to TRBD2. Germline-derived CDR1 and CDR2 are SQVTM and ANQGSEA. V lost 5 bases, J lost 1 base, and 4 bases stayed unmatched. This CDR3 is built from 14 residues. This CDR3 is CSVKRGLSYNEQFF. In DNA, the CDR3 is TGCAGCGTTAAGCGGGGGTTATCCTACAATGAGCAGTTCTTC.

This chain uses TRBV11-2 with TRBJ2-7, with 8 bases identical to TRBD1. This CDR3 contains 17 residues. The ends lost 5 bases at V and 2 bases at J; junction bases unmatched: 14. Germline CDR1 reads SGHAT; CDR2 reads FQNNGV. As DNA, the CDR3 is TGTGCCAGCAGCCGCACCGGGACAGGACTTTCCCCCTACGAGCAGTACTTC. Translating gives CASSRTGTGLSPYEQYF.

V and J are TRBV9 and TRBJ2-3; 7 nucleotides agree with TRBD1. There are 14 residues in the CDR3. J gave up 0 bases and V 3 bases, and 1 base lay outside the gene matches. Germline V CDR1 and CDR2: SGDLS, YYNGEE. Here the CDR3 reads CASSADRSTDTQYF. The CDR3, as DNA: TGTGCCAGCAGCGCGGACAGGAGCACAGATACGCAGTATTTT.

The gene calls are TRBV5-1 and TRBJ2-1; TRBD1 agrees at 7 bases. Looked up from germline, CDR1 is SGHRS and CDR2 is YFSETQ. This CDR3 is 15 amino acids long. V shed 2 bases and J 4 bases; nucleotides not matched to a gene: 6. The CDR3 loop is CASSLRDRAYNEQFF. CDR3 coding DNA: TGCGCCAGCAGCTTAAGAGACAGGGCTTACAATGAGCAGTTCTTC.

This clone was counted once. The J gene is TRBJ1-5, the V gene TRBV6-5, with 9 bases fitting TRBD1. Looked up from germline, CDR1 is MNHEY and CDR2 is SVGAGI. The V and J ends lost 2 bases and 5 bases, in that order; junction bases with no gene match: 7. There are 16 residues in the CDR3. The CDR3, as DNA: TGTGCCAGCAGTTACACGAACAGGGGGCGCGATCAGCCCCAGCATTTT. This translates into CASSYTNRGRDQPQHF.